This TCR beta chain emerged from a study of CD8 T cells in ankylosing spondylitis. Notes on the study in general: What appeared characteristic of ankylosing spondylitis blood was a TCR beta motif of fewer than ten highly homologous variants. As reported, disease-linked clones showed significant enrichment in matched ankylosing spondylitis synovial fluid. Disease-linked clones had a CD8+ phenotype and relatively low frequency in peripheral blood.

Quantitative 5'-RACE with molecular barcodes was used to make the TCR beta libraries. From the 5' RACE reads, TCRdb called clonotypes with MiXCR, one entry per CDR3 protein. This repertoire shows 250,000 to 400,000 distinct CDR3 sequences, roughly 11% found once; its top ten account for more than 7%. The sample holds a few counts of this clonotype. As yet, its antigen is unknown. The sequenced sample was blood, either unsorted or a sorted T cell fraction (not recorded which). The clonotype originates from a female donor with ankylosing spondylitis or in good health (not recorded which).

CDR3 bases: TGTGCCAGCAGAAAGGGACAGACTAATGAAAAACTGTTTTTT. Translation gives CASRKGQTNEKLFF. The chain employs TRBV3-1 and TRBJ1-4, with 7 bases aligning to TRBD1. The V segment lost 6 bases and the J segment 2 bases; nucleotides outside the gene matches: 3. Per germline, CDR1 LGHDT and CDR2 YNNKEL (reference sequence). This CDR3 comprises 14 residues.